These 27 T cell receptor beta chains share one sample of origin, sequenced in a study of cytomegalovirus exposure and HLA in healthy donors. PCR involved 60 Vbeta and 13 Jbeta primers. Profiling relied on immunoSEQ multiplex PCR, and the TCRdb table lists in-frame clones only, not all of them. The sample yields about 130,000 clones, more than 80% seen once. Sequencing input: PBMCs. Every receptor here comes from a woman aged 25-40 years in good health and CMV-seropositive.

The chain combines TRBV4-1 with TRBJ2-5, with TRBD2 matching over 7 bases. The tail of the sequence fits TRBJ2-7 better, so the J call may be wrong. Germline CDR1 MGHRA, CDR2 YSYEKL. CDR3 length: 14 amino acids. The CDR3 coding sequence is TGCGCCAGCAGCTCCCGGACTAGCTCCTACGAGCAGTACTTC. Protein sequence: CASSSRTSSYEQYF.

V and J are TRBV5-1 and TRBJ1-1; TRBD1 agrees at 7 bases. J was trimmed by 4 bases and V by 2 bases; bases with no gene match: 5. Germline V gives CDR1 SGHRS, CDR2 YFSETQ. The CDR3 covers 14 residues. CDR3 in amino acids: CASSLQGKGTEAFF. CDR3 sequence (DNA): TGCGCCAGCAGCTTACAGGGGAAAGGCACTGAAGCTTTCTTT.

The CDR3 spells CASSPGVLDQPQHF. DNA for the CDR3: TGTGCCAGCTCACCCGGGGTTCTAGATCAGCCCCAGCATTTT. This chain joins TRBV18 and TRBJ1-5, with D unclear. Germline loops: CDR1 KGHSH, CDR2 LQKENI. V was clipped by 3 bases and J by 5 bases, with 11 bases between them. The CDR3 extends over 14 amino acids.

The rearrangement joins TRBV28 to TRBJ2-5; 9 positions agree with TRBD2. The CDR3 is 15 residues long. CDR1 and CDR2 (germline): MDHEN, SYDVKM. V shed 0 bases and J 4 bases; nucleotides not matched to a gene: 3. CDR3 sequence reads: CASSLWVAGAETQYF. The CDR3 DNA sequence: TGTGCCAGCAGTTTATGGGTAGCGGGAGCAGAGACCCAGTACTTC.

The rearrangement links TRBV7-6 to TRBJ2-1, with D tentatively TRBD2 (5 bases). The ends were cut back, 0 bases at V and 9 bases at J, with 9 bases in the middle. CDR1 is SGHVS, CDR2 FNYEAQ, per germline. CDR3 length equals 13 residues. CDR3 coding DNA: TGTGCCAGCAGCTTAGCGCAGGCGGGTGAGCAGTTCTTC. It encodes CASSLAQAGEQFF.

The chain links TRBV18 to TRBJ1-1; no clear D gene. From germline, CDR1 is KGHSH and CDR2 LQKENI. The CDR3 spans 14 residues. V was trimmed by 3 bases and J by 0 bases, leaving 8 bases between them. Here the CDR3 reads CASSPRSMNTEAFF. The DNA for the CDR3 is TGTGCCAGCTCACCTCGGAGCATGAACACTGAAGCTTTCTTT.

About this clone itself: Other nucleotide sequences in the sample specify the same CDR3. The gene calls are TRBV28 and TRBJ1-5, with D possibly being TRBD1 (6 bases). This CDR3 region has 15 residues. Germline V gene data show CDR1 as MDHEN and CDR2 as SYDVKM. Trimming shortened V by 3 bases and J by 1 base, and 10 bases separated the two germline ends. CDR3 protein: CASSLGGGSNQPQHF. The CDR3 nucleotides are TGTGCCAGCAGTTTGGGAGGGGGGAGCAATCAGCCCCAGCATTTT.

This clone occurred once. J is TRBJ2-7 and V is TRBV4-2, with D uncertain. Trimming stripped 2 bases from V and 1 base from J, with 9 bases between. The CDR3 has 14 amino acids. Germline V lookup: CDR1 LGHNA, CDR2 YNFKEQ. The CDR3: CASSQLDSSYEQYF. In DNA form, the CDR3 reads TGTGCCAGCAGCCAACTCGACTCATCCTACGAGCAGTACTTC.

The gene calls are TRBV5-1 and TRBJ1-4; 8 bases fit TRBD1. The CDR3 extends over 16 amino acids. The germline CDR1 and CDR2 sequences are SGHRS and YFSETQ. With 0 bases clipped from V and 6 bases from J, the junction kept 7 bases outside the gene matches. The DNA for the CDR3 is TGCGCCAGCAGCTTGGCCCCTGCAGGGGGCGATGAAAAACTGTTTTTT. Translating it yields CASSLAPAGGDEKLFF.

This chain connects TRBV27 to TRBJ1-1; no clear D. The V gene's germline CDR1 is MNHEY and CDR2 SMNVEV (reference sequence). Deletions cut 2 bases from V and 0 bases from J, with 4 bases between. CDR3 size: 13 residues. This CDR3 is CASSLRLNTEAFF. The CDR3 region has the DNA TGTGCCAGCAGTTTACGGTTGAACACTGAAGCTTTCTTT.

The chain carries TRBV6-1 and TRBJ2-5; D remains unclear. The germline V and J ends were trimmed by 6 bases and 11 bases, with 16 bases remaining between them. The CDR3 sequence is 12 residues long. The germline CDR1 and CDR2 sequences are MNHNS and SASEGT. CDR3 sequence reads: CASSPPTEKQYF. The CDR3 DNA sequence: TGTGCCAGCAGCCCCCCTACGGAGAAGCAGTACTTC.

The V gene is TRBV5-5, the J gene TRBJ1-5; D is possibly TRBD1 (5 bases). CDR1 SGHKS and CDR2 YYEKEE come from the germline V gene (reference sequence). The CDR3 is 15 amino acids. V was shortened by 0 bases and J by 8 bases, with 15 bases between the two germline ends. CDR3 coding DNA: TGTGCCAGCAGCTTGGCTTGGGGGGATTTCAAGCCCCAGCATTTT. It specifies CASSLAWGDFKPQHF.

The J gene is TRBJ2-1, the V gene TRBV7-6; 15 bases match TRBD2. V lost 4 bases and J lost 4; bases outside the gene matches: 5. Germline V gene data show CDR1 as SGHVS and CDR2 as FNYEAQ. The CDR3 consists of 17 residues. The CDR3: CASSSRGTSGGYNEQFF. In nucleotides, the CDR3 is TGTGCCAGCAGCTCTAGGGGGACTAGCGGGGGGTACAATGAGCAGTTCTTC.

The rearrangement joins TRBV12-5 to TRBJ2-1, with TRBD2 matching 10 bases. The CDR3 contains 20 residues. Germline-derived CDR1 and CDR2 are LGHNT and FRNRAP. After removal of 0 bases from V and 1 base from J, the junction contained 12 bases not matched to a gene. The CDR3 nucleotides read TGTGCTAGTGGTTTGGTACAAGAAGCGGGAGGGCCGGGGTCCTACAATGAGCAGTTCTTC. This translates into CASGLVQEAGGPGSYNEQFF.

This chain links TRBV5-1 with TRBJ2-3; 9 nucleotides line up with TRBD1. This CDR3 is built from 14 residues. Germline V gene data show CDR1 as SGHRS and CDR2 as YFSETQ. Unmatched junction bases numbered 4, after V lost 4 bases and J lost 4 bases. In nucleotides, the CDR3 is TGCGCCAGCAGCCCTCGGACAGGGGCAGATACGCAGTATTTT. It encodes CASSPRTGADTQYF.

The CDR3 loop is CASSLYGTSGTDTQYF. CDR3 in DNA: TGCGCCAGCAGCTTGTACGGGACTAGCGGTACAGATACGCAGTATTTT. V and J are TRBV5-1 and TRBJ2-3, with TRBD2 matching over 11 bases. Looked up from germline, CDR1 is SGHRS and CDR2 is YFSETQ. After removal of 1 base from V and 3 bases from J, the junction contained 4 bases not matched to a gene. The CDR3 spans 16 residues.

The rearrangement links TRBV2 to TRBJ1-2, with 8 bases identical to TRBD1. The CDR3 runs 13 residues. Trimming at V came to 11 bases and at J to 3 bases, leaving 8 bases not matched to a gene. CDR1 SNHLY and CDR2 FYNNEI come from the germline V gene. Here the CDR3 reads CAGGQGPDYGYTF. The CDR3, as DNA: TGTGCCGGAGGACAGGGCCCAGACTATGGCTACACCTTC. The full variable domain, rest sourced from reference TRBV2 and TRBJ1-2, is EPEVTQTPSHQVTQMGQEVILRCVPISNHLYFYWYRQILGQKVEFLVSFYNNEISEKSEIFDDQFSVERPDGSNFTLKIRSTKLEDSAMYFCAGGQGPDYGYTFGSGTRLTVV.

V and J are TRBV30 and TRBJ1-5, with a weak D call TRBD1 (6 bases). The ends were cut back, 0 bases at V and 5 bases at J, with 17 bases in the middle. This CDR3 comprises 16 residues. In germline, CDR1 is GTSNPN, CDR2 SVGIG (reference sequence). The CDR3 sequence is CAWSVGGPSPYQPQHF. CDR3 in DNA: TGTGCCTGGAGTGTGGGGGGGCCCTCACCTTATCAGCCCCAGCATTTT.

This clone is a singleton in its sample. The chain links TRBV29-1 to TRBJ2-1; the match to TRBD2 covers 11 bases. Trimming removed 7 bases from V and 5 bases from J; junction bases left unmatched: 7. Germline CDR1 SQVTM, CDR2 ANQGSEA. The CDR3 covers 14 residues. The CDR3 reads CSGCLAGGNNEQFF. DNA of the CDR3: TGCAGCGGATGTCTAGCGGGAGGAAACAATGAGCAGTTCTTC.

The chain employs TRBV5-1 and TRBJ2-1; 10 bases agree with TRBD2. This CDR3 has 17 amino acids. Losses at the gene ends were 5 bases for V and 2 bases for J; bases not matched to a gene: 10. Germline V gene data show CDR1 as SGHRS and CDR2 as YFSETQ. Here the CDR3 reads CASRAATTSGAYNEQFF. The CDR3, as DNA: TGCGCCAGCAGGGCTGCTACAACTAGCGGGGCCTACAATGAGCAGTTCTTC.

CDR3 region: CASSPPTGPSTEAFF. CDR3 DNA sequence: TGTGCCAGCTCACCCCCGACAGGGCCCTCCACTGAAGCTTTCTTT. This chain links TRBV18 with TRBJ1-1; the match to TRBD1 covers 7 bases. This CDR3 has 15 amino acids. V trimming: 3 bases; J trimming: 4 bases; junction bases outside the gene matches: 8. Germline V gene lookup returns CDR1 KGHSH and CDR2 LQKENI.

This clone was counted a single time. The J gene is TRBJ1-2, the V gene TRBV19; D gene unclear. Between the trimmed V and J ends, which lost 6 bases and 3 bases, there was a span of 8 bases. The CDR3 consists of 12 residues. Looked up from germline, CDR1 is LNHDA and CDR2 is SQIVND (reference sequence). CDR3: CASRTADYGYTF. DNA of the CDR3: TGTGCCAGTAGAACGGCGGACTATGGCTACACCTTC.

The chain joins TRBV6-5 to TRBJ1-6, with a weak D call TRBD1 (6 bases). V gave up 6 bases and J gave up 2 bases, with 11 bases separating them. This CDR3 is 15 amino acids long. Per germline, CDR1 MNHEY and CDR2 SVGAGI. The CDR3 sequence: CASSSGTTYNSPLHF. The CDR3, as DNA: TGTGCCAGCAGCTCCGGGACAACCTATAATTCACCCCTCCACTTT.

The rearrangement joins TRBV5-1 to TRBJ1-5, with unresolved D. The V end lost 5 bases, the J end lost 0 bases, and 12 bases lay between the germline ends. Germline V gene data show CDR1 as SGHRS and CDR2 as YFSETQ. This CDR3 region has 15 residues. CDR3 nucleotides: TGCGCCAGCAGGAGGGATCCCGATAGCAATCAGCCCCAGCATTTT. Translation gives CASRRDPDSNQPQHF.

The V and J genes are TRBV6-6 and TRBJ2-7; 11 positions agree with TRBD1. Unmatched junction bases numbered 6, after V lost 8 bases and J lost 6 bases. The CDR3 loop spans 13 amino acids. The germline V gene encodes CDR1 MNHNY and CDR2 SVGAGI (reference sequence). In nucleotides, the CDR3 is TGTGCCAGCTACGGACAGGGGGCGTTCGAGCAGTACTTC. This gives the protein CASYGQGAFEQYF.

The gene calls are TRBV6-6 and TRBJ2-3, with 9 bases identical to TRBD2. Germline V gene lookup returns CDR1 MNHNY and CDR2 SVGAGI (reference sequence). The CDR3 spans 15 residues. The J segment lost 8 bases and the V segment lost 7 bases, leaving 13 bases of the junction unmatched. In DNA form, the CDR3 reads TGTGCCAGCACCACCCCCAGCGGGGGGTTCCTTACGCAGTATTTT. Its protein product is CASTTPSGGFLTQYF.

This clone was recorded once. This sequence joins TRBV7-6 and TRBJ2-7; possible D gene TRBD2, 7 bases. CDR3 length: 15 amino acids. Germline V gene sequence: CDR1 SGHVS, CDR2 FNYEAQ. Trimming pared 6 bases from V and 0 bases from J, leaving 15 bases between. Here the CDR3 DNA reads TGTGCCAGCAGTTTGGGGGCGGGAGACTCCTACGAGCAGTACTTC. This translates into CASSLGAGDSYEQYF. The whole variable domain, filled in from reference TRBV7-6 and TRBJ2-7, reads GAGVSQSPRYKVTKRGQDVALRCDPISGHVSLYWYRQALGQGPEFLTYFNYEAQQDKSGLPNDRFSAERPEGSISTLTIQRTEQRDSAMYRCASSLGAGDSYEQYFGPGTRLTVT.